This entry lists 27 T cell receptor beta chains sequenced from one sample in a study of control samples from healthy donors and cancer patients. Profiled with immunoSEQ multiplex PCR; TCRdb holds only in-frame clones, not every one. The table has tens of thousands of clones, about 88% seen once. Sequenced: PBMCs. Source of these receptors: a man aged 50-59 years with head and neck cancer.

V and J are TRBV11-3 and TRBJ1-1; the match to TRBD1 covers 9 bases. The CDR3 runs 14 residues. V was pared by 5 bases and J by 4 bases, with 5 bases of the junction left unmatched. From germline, CDR1 is SGHNT and CDR2 YENEEA. The CDR3 sequence is CASSGGTGFTEAFF. CDR3 nucleotide sequence: TGTGCCAGCAGCGGGGGGACAGGGTTCACTGAAGCTTTCTTT. Supplemented by reference TRBV11-3 and TRBJ1-1, the full variable domain reads EAGVVQSPRYKIIEKKQPVAFWCNPISGHNTLYWYLQNLGQGPELLIRYENEEAVDDSQLPKDRFSAERLKGVDSTLKIQPAELGDSAVYLCASSGGTGFTEAFFGQGTRLTVV.

The chain has TRBV19 and TRBJ2-7; a weak D match, TRBD1 (6 bases). Trimming left V 4 bases short and J 6 bases short, with 16 bases between. This CDR3 has 14 amino acids. Germline values: CDR1 LNHDA, CDR2 SQIVND (reference sequence). The CDR3: CASSNCYRECEQYF. In DNA, the CDR3 is TGTGCCAGTAGTAACTGTTACAGGGAGTGCGAGCAGTACTTC.

This sequence joins TRBV2 and TRBJ1-1; D unresolved. Trimming left V 5 bases short and J 1 base short, with 14 bases between. Germline V gene data show CDR1 as SNHLY and CDR2 as FYNNEI. The CDR3 contains 15 residues. In nucleotides, the CDR3 is TGTGCCAGCAGTCTAGGCCTAACAGAGAACACTGAAGCTTTCTTT. This translates into CASSLGLTENTEAFF.

The chain carries TRBV11-3 and TRBJ2-1, with a possible D match to TRBD2 (5 bases). Trimming cost V 4 bases and J 5 bases, with 30 bases left between them. The CDR3 loop spans 20 amino acids. CDR1 SGHNT and CDR2 YENEEA come from the germline V gene. CDR3 in DNA: TGTGCCAGCAGCTCCCGACCTCCTGGCTCGGCCGGGGTTGTCAACAATGAGCAGTTCTTC. It specifies CASSSRPPGSAGVVNNEQFF. The full variable domain, completed using reference TRBV11-3 and TRBJ2-1, is EAGVVQSPRYKIIEKKQPVAFWCNPISGHNTLYWYLQNLGQGPELLIRYENEEAVDDSQLPKDRFSAERLKGVDSTLKIQPAELGDSAVYLCASSSRPPGSAGVVNNEQFFGPGTRLTVL.

The chain recombines TRBV2 with TRBJ2-1, with 11 bases lining up with TRBD2. The V segment lost 7 bases and the J segment 6 bases; nucleotides outside the gene matches: 5. Germline CDR1 SNHLY, CDR2 FYNNEI. The CDR3 runs 14 residues. CDR3 nucleotide sequence: TGTGCCAGCACCCTAGCGGGAGGCACCAATGAGCAGTTCTTC. Protein sequence: CASTLAGGTNEQFF.

The chain combines TRBV5-1 with TRBJ2-1; 8 bases match TRBD1. With 4 bases clipped from V and 6 bases from J, the junction kept 9 bases outside the gene matches. This CDR3 is built from 15 residues. CDR1 is SGHRS, CDR2 YFSETQ, per germline. CDR3 amino acids: CASSPPRTGFNEQFF. CDR3 bases: TGCGCCAGCAGCCCCCCCCGGACAGGGTTCAATGAGCAGTTCTTC.

This sequence joins TRBV1 and TRBJ1-4. TRBV1 is listed as a pseudogene. This CDR3 is 19 amino acids long. The CDR3 region has the DNA TGCACCAGCAGCCAAGAGGGTATTAATTTTGGGGGACTTAATGAAAAACTGTTTTTT. Translation gives CTSSQEGINFGGLNEKLFF.

This rearrangement joins TRBV3-1 (or the pseudogene TRBV3-2) to TRBJ1-6; possible D gene TRBD1, 5 bases. CDR1 is LGHDT and CDR2 is YNNKEL in the germline V gene (reference sequence). The CDR3 runs to 20 residues. With 1 base removed from V and 8 bases from J, the gap between germline ends came to 27 bases. The CDR3 reads CASSQVWQTQQAGLHSPLHF. In nucleotides, the CDR3 is TGTGCCAGCAGCCAAGTTTGGCAAACTCAACAAGCAGGGCTTCATTCACCCCTCCACTTT.

V and J are TRBV10-1 and TRBJ2-2; either TRBD1 or TRBD2 may supply D (5 bases each). The V gene lost 2 bases and the J gene lost 0 bases, with 7 bases spanning the gap. The CDR3 loop spans 15 amino acids. Looked up from germline, CDR1 is WNHNN and CDR2 is SYGVQD (reference sequence). The CDR3, as DNA: TGCGCCAGCAGTGAGGGGACCCCGAACACCGGGGAGCTGTTTTTT. The encoded protein is CASSEGTPNTGELFF.

The chain is built from TRBV6-5 and TRBJ2-1; D ambiguous. Germline values: CDR1 MNHEY, CDR2 SVGAGI. Trimming took off 3 bases at V and 3 bases at J, with 12 bases between the two ends. The CDR3 has 15 amino acids. CDR3 in amino acids: CASSYGVLGYNEQFF. CDR3 DNA sequence: TGTGCCAGCAGTTATGGAGTCCTTGGCTACAATGAGCAGTTCTTC.

This clone was picked up one time. This chain joins TRBV7-3 and TRBJ2-5; D not resolved. Germline V gene data show CDR1 as SGHTA and CDR2 as FQGTGA. This CDR3 has 13 residues. The V end lost 0 bases, the J end lost 5 bases, and 7 bases lay between the germline ends. The CDR3 region has the DNA TGTGCCAGCAGCTTAACGTTCTCGGAGACCCAGTACTTC. Translation: CASSLTFSETQYF.

The genes are TRBV10-1 and TRBJ1-1; the match to TRBD1 covers 11 bases. The junction had 5 bases not matched to a gene; V was cut back by 0 bases and J by 5 bases. This CDR3 region has 16 residues. Germline CDR1 is WNHNN and CDR2 is SYGVQD (reference sequence). CDR3 in amino acids: CASSESFGTGGTEAFF. For the CDR3, the DNA is TGCGCCAGCAGTGAGTCATTTGGGACAGGGGGGACTGAAGCTTTCTTT.

The chain is built from TRBV5-1 and TRBJ1-1; 7 nucleotides match TRBD1. Trimming took 4 bases from V and 6 from J; bases not matched to a gene: 6. The germline V gene encodes CDR1 SGHRS and CDR2 YFSETQ. This CDR3 comprises 13 residues. CDR3 in amino acids: CASSTDRAPEAFF. For the CDR3, the DNA is TGCGCCAGCAGCACCGACAGGGCCCCTGAAGCTTTCTTT.

The genes are TRBV5-8 and TRBJ1-2, with D possibly TRBD1 on 5 matching bases. The germline gives CDR1 SGHTS, CDR2 YDEGEE. V gave up 4 bases and J gave up 8 bases, with 21 bases separating them. The CDR3 sequence is 15 residues long. CDR3 residues: CASSGGSTSIYGYTF. The CDR3 DNA reads TGTGCCAGCAGCGGGGGATCCACAAGCATTTACGGCTACACCTTC.

This clone was found once. This rearrangement joins TRBV28 to TRBJ2-1; D remains unclear. CDR1 is MDHEN, CDR2 SYDVKM, per germline. The length of the CDR3 is 17 residues. V was cut by 5 bases and J by 4 bases, with 21 bases left in between. CDR3 in DNA: TGTGCCAGCAGTCGCCGGAGCGTCCCACTTCTATACAATGAGCAGTTCTTC. Translation: CASSRRSVPLLYNEQFF.

The chain joins TRBV2 to TRBJ1-5; weak D call: TRBD1 (5 bases). The CDR3 has 13 amino acids. V was shortened by 6 bases and J by 0 bases, with 6 bases between the two germline ends. From germline, CDR1 is SNHLY and CDR2 FYNNEI. The CDR3 is CASRGDSNQPQHF. The CDR3 DNA reads as TGTGCCAGCAGGGGGGATAGCAATCAGCCCCAGCATTTT.

The chain uses TRBV29-1 and TRBJ2-7, with D possibly being TRBD2 (7 bases). The CDR3 has 17 residues. Germline V gives CDR1 SQVTM, CDR2 ANQGSEA. V was cut by 1 base and J by 2 bases, with 21 bases left in between. The CDR3 region has the DNA TGCAGCGTTGAAGTTGGGGGGGGCGGCAGGGGCCCCTACGAGCAGTACTTC. Its protein product is CSVEVGGGGRGPYEQYF.

The chain has TRBV24-1 and TRBJ2-3; 8 positions agree with TRBD1. Germline V gene sequence: CDR1 KGHDR, CDR2 SFDVKD. The CDR3 is 13 residues long. Trimming at V came to 2 bases and at J to 10 bases, leaving 4 bases not matched to a gene. In DNA form, the CDR3 reads TGTGCCACCAGTGATTACAGGGGGTCCCCGCAGTATTTT. Amino acids: CATSDYRGSPQYF.

V usage is TRBV4-1 and J usage is TRBJ2-5, with D perhaps matching TRBD2 (5 bases). V gave up 2 bases and J gave up 4 bases, with 17 bases separating them. The V gene's germline CDR1 is MGHRA and CDR2 YSYEKL. This CDR3 is 16 amino acids long. Here the CDR3 DNA reads TGCGCCAGCAGCCAACCCACTAGGCGAGATCCAGAGACCCAGTACTTC. Translating it yields CASSQPTRRDPETQYF.

V is TRBV30 and J is TRBJ2-7; the D is unclear. The CDR3 runs 12 residues. Trimming removed 2 bases at V and 2 bases at J, with 7 bases between. Per the germline V gene, CDR1 is GTSNPN and CDR2 is SVGIG (reference sequence). CDR3 region: CAWSWQAYEQYF. The CDR3, as DNA: TGTGCCTGGAGTTGGCAGGCCTACGAGCAGTACTTC. The full variable domain, rest sourced from reference TRBV30 and TRBJ2-7, is SQTIHQWPATLVQPVGSPLSLECTVEGTSNPNLYWYRQAAGRGLQLLFYSVGIGQISSEVPQNLSASRPQDRQFILSSKKLLLSDSGFYLCAWSWQAYEQYFGPGTRLTVT.

The CDR3 loop reads CASSPKKGYNEQFF. CDR3 in DNA: TGCGCCAGCAGCCCCAAAAAGGGTTACAATGAGCAGTTCTTC. This chain connects TRBV4-1 to TRBJ2-1; D gene unclear. This CDR3 region has 14 residues. From germline, CDR1 is MGHRA and CDR2 YSYEKL. V lost 4 bases to trimming and J lost 4 bases, with 11 bases between them.

Only one count was recorded for this clone. J is TRBJ2-2 and V is TRBV19; TRBD2 matches 13 bases. Trimming removed 10 bases from V and 4 bases from J; junction bases left unmatched: 12. Germline V CDR1 and CDR2: LNHDA, SQIVND (reference sequence). This CDR3 contains 17 residues. The CDR3 protein is CATTGTSGARGTGELFF. The DNA for the CDR3 is TGTGCCACCACCGGGACTAGCGGGGCTCGGGGCACCGGGGAGCTGTTTTTT.

The chain recombines TRBV19 with TRBJ2-7, with a possible D match to TRBD2 (6 bases). This CDR3 contains 14 residues. V lost 10 bases, J lost 3 bases, and 19 bases lay in between. Per germline, CDR1 LNHDA and CDR2 SQIVND (reference sequence). The CDR3 DNA follows: TGTGCCACCCCACCCGGGACTGAGAACTACGAGCAGTACTTC. It codes for CATPPGTENYEQYF.

V gene TRBV4-2 combines with J gene TRBJ2-7, with D perhaps TRBD1 (5 bases). The CDR3 is 16 amino acids. V lost 4 bases and J lost 6, with 22 bases in between. From germline, CDR1 is LGHNA and CDR2 YNFKEQ. CDR3 in amino acids: CASSPRTYEEGGEQYF. DNA of the CDR3: TGTGCCAGCAGCCCACGGACATACGAAGAAGGTGGCGAGCAGTACTTC.

The chain employs TRBV10-3 and TRBJ2-5, with 7 nucleotides matching TRBD2. J lost 1 base, V lost 6 bases, and 5 bases had no gene match. The CDR3 spans 14 residues. Germline V gene lookup returns CDR1 ENHRY and CDR2 SYGVKD. The CDR3 is CAIRGAGIQETQYF. The CDR3 nucleotides read TGTGCCATCAGGGGAGCGGGGATCCAAGAGACCCAGTACTTC.

This clone was recorded once. V usage is TRBV24-1 and J usage is TRBJ2-7; 13 positions match TRBD2. CDR1 is KGHDR, CDR2 SFDVKD, per germline. Trimming cost V 5 bases and J 5 bases; bases outside gene matches: 5. The CDR3 covers 15 residues. As DNA, the CDR3 is TGTGCCACCAGTGTTGGACTAGCGGGAGTGCACGAGCAGTACTTC. Translating it yields CATSVGLAGVHEQYF.

The chain couples TRBV18 to TRBJ1-3; D unclear. Trimming stripped 2 bases from V and 0 bases from J, with 11 bases between. Germline loops: CDR1 KGHSH, CDR2 LQKENI. The CDR3 length is 16 residues. Here the CDR3 reads CASSPSGLNSGNTIYF. Written as DNA, the CDR3 is TGTGCCAGCTCACCAAGTGGACTTAACTCTGGAAACACCATATATTTT.